This T cell receptor beta chain was retrieved from a study of T cells in Graves' hyperthyroidism and ophthalmopathy. Study-wide points: Most thyroid clonotypes with frequency above 0.001 were detected in blood.

This clonotype has more than one count but fewer than ten. Its antigen is currently unknown. This may be a read error: a much more frequent sequence differs by one nucleotide. TCR beta CDR3 regions were amplified from RNA. First-round RT-PCR of the TCR CDR3 relied on the HTBI primer set. TCRdb processed the multiplex PCR reads anew with MiXCR; each CDR3 protein has one entry. The sample lists fewer than 650,000 distinct CDR3 sequences; 11% to 15% were seen once. Patients between 18 and 65 years old had hyperthyroidism, newly diagnosed and lasting under 2 months. At first hyperthyroidism diagnosis, before any ophthalmopathy symptoms, the blood sample was collected. The sequence derives from a woman aged 25 to 39 with Graves' hyperthyroidism that later progressed to Graves' ophthalmopathy. What was sequenced was blood.

In DNA form, the CDR3 reads TGTGCCAGTACCGACGGGGGGACAGGGGATAACTGTGGCTACACCTTC. It specifies CASTDGGTGDNCGYTF. This chain uses TRBV19 with TRBJ1-2; 10 bases are a match to TRBD1. The CDR3 is 16 residues long. Germline V gene lookup returns CDR1 LNHDA and CDR2 SQIVND (reference sequence).